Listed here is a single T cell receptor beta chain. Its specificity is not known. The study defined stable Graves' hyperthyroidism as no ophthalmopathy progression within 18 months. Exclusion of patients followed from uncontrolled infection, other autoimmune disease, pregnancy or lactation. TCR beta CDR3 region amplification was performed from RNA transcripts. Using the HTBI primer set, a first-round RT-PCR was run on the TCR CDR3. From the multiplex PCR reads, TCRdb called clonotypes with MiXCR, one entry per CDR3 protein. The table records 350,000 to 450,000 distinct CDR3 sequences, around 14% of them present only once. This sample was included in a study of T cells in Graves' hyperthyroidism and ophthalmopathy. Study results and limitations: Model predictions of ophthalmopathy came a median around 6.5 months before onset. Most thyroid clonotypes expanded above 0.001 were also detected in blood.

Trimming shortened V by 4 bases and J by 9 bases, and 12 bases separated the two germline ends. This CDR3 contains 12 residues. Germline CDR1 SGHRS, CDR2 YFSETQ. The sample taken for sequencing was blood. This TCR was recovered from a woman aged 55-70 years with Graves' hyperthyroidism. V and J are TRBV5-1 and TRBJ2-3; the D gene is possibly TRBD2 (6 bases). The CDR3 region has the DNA TGCGCCAGCAGCCCCGGAGGGACCACGCAGTATTTT. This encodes CASSPGGTTQYF.